The rows below give T cell receptor beta chains drawn from one sample of a study of CD8 T cells in ankylosing spondylitis. A single record per CDR3 protein comes from TCRdb applying MiXCR to the 5' RACE reads. The sample lists roughly 230,000 distinct CDR3 sequences, 10% occurring once. The specimen was blood, either unsorted or a sorted T cell fraction (not recorded which). The receptors were sampled from a male donor with ankylosing spondylitis or in good health (not recorded which). Each CDR3 is given with its conserved first and last residue. D genes are given only for firm matches. Clone size is not always given. Where it is, it says once, few, many or a class for expanded clones.

j_gene,v_gene,abundance,d_gene,CDR3aa,CDR3nt
TRBJ2-1,TRBV4-1,many,TRBD2,CASSQGPPGLAGGYNEQFF,TGCGCCAGCAGCCAAGGGCCCCCGGGACTAGCGGGGGGGTACAATGAGCAGTTCTTC
TRBJ1-4,TRBV30,many,TRBD1,CAWSVRTGGQEKLFF,TGTGCCTGGAGTGTAAGGACAGGGGGGCAGGAAAAACTGTTTTTT
TRBJ2-1,TRBV3-1,NA,TRBD2,CTSCLAAAGGPSSYNEQFF,TGTACCAGCTGTTTAGCGGCAGCGGGAGGTCCAAGCTCCTACAATGAGCAGTTCTTC
TRBJ2-3,TRBV5-1,many,NA,CASSRTSSDTQYF,TGCGCCAGCAGCAGAACCTCGTCAGATACGCAGTATTTT
TRBJ1-5,TRBV20-1,many,NA,CSARGSDLGQPQHF,TGCAGTGCTAGAGGTTCGGACTTGGGTCAGCCCCAGCATTTT
TRBJ2-1,TRBV10-2,NA,TRBD2,CASSVAGGTSYNEQFF,TGCGCCAGCAGTGTGGCGGGAGGGACCTCCTACAATGAGCAGTTCTTC
TRBJ1-1,TRBV12-3/TRBV12-4,many,NA,CASRFDSPNTEAFF,TGTGCCAGCAGATTCGACAGCCCGAACACTGAAGCTTTCTTT
TRBJ1-1,TRBV30,many,TRBD1,CAWRWTGGTEAFF,TGTGCCTGGAGGTGGACAGGGGGCACTGAAGCTTTCTTT
TRBJ2-1,TRBV7-9,few,NA,CASSLGGGGDEQFF,TGTGCCAGCAGCTTAGGAGGCGGGGGCGATGAGCAGTTCTTC
TRBJ2-1,TRBV20-1,many,TRBD1,CSARDPRTGVSWNEQFF,TGCAGTGCTAGAGACCCGAGGACAGGGGTCTCCTGGAATGAGCAGTTCTTC
TRBJ1-5,TRBV27,few,NA,CASSLSPASSNSNQPQHF,TGTGCCAGCAGTTTAAGTCCGGCCTCCAGTAATAGCAATCAGCCCCAGCATTTT
TRBJ2-7,TRBV30,many,NA,CAWSVRSYEQYF,TGTGCCTGGAGTGTACGGTCCTACGAGCAGTACTTC
TRBJ2-1,TRBV4-2,many,TRBD2,CASSQELAGGYNEQFF,TGTGCCAGCAGCCAGGAGCTAGCGGGAGGATACAATGAGCAGTTCTTC
TRBJ2-1,TRBV12-3/TRBV12-4,many,TRBD2,CASSLAPLAEGEQFF,TGTGCCAGCAGTTTAGCCCCGCTAGCGGAGGGTGAGCAGTTCTTC
TRBJ2-6,TRBV29-1,NA,NA,CSVANSGANVLTF,TGCAGCGTTGCCAACTCTGGGGCCAACGTCCTGACTTTC
TRBJ2-7,TRBV20-1,many,NA,CSASRGSGSYEQYF,TGCAGTGCTAGCCGGGGGAGCGGTTCCTACGAGCAGTACTTC
TRBJ1-5,TRBV29-1,few,TRBD1,CSVAAGGIDQPQHF,TGCAGCGTTGCGGCAGGGGGCATAGATCAGCCCCAGCATTTT
TRBJ1-6,TRBV30,NA,TRBD1,CAWSVRDRYHF,TGTGCCTGGAGTGTACGGGACAGGTACCACTTT
TRBJ2-3,TRBV12-3/TRBV12-4,many,NA,CASSPDITDTDTQYF,TGTGCCAGCAGTCCGGACATCACCGACACAGATACGCAGTATTTT